What follows are 5 T cell receptor beta chains derived from one specimen sequenced in a study of T cell responses to AZD1222 COVID-19 vaccine. Method: immunoSEQ multiplex PCR; TCRdb's copy keeps in-frame clones and lacks some. The table records roughly 150,000 clones, approximately 88% of them present only once. The sequencing used peripheral blood, collected on day 0 of MenACWY control vaccination. These TCRs come from an adult in good health.

This clone is a singleton in its sample. V and J are TRBV19 and TRBJ2-4; 8 nucleotides line up with TRBD1. V was pared by 7 bases and J by 9 bases, with 8 bases of the junction left unmatched. The CDR3 totals 13 residues. CDR1 is LNHDA, CDR2 SQIVND, per germline (reference sequence). CDR3 protein: CASTPDRAGIQYF. CDR3 bases: TGTGCCAGTACCCCGGACAGGGCTGGCATTCAGTACTTC.

The chain links TRBV27 to TRBJ1-2; 7 bases are shared with TRBD1. The ends lost 11 bases at V and 2 bases at J; junction bases unmatched: 11. CDR1 and CDR2 (germline): MNHEY, SMNVEV (reference sequence). The CDR3 runs 14 residues. The chain's CDR3 is CARPWDSVNYGYTF. The CDR3 DNA sequence: TGTGCCCGCCCTTGGGACAGCGTAAACTATGGCTACACCTTC.

The V and J genes are TRBV29-1 and TRBJ2-5; D possibly corresponds to TRBD1 (6 bases). CDR1 is SQVTM, CDR2 ANQGSEA, per germline. V gave up 7 bases and J gave up 1 base, with 13 bases separating them. CDR3 size: 13 residues. CDR3 in amino acids: CSAGPGAQETQYF. For the CDR3, the DNA is TGCAGCGCTGGCCCAGGGGCCCAAGAGACCCAGTACTTC.

The V call is TRBV7-2, the J call TRBJ2-3, with no clear D. Germline lookup yields CDR1 SGHTA and CDR2 FQGNSA. Trimming stripped 5 bases from V and 0 bases from J, with 12 bases between. The CDR3 contains 15 residues. As DNA, the CDR3 is TGTGCCAGCAGCATCATAGGGAAAAGCACAGATACGCAGTATTTT. Translated, it gives CASSIIGKSTDTQYF.

The chain combines TRBV18 with TRBJ1-5; TRBD1 matches at 7 bases. This CDR3 is 14 amino acids long. The V gene's germline CDR1 is KGHSH and CDR2 LQKENI. Losses at the gene ends were 5 bases for V and 3 bases for J; bases not matched to a gene: 4. DNA for the CDR3: TGTGCCAGCTCATCGGACAGGCTCAATCAGCCCCAGCATTTT. Protein sequence: CASSSDRLNQPQHF.